Below, one T cell receptor beta chain is given with its context. These data originate in a study of blood T cell repertoires in COVID-19. A COVID-19 case was met by exposed participants within 2 weeks before study entry. TCRdb keeps only in-frame clones here, not all; method: immunoSEQ multiplex PCR. Found here are about 370,000 clones, about nine tenths of them singletons; the top ten hold roughly 0.9%. This sequence originates from a woman aged 40 to 49 who had been exposed to COVID-19. What was sequenced was PBMCs or T cells enriched from blood (not recorded which).

The CDR3 nucleotides are TGTGCCAGCTCACGGGGACAACTGAACACTGAAGCTTTCTTT. It is translated as CASSRGQLNTEAFF. The chain uses TRBV18 and TRBJ1-1, with D possibly being TRBD1 (6 bases). The CDR3 has 14 residues. The V gene lost 4 bases and the J gene lost 0 bases, with 9 bases spanning the gap. Germline V gives CDR1 KGHSH, CDR2 LQKENI.